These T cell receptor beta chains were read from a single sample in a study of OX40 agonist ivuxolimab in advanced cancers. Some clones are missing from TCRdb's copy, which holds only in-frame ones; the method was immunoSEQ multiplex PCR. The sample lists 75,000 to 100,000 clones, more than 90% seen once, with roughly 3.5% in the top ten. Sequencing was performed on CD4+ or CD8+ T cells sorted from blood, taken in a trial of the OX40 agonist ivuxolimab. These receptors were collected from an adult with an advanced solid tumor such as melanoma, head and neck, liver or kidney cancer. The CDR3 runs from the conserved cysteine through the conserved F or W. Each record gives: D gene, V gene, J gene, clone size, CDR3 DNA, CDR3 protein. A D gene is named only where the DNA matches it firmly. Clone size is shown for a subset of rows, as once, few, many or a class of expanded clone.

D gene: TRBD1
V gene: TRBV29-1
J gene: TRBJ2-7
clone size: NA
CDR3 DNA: TGCAGCGTTGAAGGGACGGGACAGGGGTACGAGCAGTACTTC
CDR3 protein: CSVEGTGQGYEQYF

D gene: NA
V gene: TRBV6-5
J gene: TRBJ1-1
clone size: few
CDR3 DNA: TGTGCCAGCAGTGCCAATGGGCAGGATGAAGCTTTCTTT
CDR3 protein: CASSANGQDEAFF

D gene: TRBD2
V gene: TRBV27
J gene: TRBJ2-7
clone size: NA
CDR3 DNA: TGTGCCAGCAGTTTATTCGTGGGAGGGAGCTACGAGCAGTACTTC
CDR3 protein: CASSLFVGGSYEQYF

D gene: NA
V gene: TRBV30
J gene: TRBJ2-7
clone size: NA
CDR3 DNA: TGTGCCTGGAGTGTACTGGGAGTACCTGACGAGCAGTACTTC
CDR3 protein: CAWSVLGVPDEQYF

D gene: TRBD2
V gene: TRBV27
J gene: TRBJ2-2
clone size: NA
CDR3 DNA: TGTGCCAGCAGTTGGACTAGCGGAAAGGGTATGGATGGCGAGGAGCTGTTTTTT
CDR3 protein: CASSWTSGKGMDGEELFF

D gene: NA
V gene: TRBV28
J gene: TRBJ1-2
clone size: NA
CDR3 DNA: TGTGCCAGCAGTTTTCCGGAAGCAGGGCCGGGCTACACCTTC
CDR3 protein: CASSFPEAGPGYTF

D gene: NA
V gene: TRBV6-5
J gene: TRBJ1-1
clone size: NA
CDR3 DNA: TGTGCCAGCAGTTACGGGCACCCGAACACTGAAGCTTTCTTT
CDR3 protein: CASSYGHPNTEAFF

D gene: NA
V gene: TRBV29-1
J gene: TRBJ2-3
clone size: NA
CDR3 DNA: TGCAGCGTTGAACAGTATTCCACAGATACGCAGTATTTT
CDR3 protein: CSVEQYSTDTQYF

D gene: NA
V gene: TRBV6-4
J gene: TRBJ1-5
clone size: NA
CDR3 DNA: TGTGCCAGCTTTTTCGAACGCAATCAGCCCCAGCATTTT
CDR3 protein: CASFFERNQPQHF

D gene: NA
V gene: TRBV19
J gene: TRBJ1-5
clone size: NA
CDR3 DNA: TGTGCCAGTAGTATATGGACAGTCAATCAGCCCCAGCATTTT
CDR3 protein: CASSIWTVNQPQHF

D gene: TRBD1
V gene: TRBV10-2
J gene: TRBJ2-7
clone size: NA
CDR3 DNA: TGCGCCAGCAGACAGGGGGCTCAGCAGTACTTC
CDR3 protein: CASRQGAQQYF

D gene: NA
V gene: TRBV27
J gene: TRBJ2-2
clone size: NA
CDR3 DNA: TGTGCCAGCAGTCTGGACGGGCCGGCCACCGGGGAGCTGTTTTTT
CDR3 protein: CASSLDGPATGELFF

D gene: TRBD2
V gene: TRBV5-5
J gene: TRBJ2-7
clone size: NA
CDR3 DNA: TGTGCCAGCAGCTCGCTAGCGGGGGGATCCAGATACGAGCAGTACTTC
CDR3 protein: CASSSLAGGSRYEQYF

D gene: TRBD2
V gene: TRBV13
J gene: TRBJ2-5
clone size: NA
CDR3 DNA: TGTGCCAGCAGCTCCGGGACTAGCGGGAGGGGAGAGACCCAGTACTTC
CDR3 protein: CASSSGTSGRGETQYF

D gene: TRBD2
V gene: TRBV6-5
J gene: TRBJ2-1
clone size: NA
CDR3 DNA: TGTGCCAGCAGTTACGGTCCAGCGGGGGGGTCCAATGAGCAGTTCTTC
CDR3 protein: CASSYGPAGGSNEQFF

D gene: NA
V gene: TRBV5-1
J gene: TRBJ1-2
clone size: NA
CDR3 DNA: TGCGCCAGCAGCTTCGGCAGGGGAGGTATTGATGGCTACACCTTC
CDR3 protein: CASSFGRGGIDGYTF

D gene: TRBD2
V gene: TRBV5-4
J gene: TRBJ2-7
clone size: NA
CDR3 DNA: TGTGCCAGCAGCTCTACTAGCGGGGGCCCGACCTACGAGCAGTACTTC
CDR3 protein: CASSSTSGGPTYEQYF

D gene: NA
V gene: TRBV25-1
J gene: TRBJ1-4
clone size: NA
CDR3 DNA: TGTGCCAGCAGTGAATTTAGAAAGGGCCATTCTAATGAAAAACTGTTTTTT
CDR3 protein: CASSEFRKGHSNEKLFF

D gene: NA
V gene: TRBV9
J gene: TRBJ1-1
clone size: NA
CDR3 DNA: TGTGCCAGCAGCTCCAGGGGTGGGAACATGAACACTGAAGCTTTCTTT
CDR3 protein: CASSSRGGNMNTEAFF

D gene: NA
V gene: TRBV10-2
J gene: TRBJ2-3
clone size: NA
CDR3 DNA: TGCGCCAGCAGCGGGGTCGTACGCACAGATACGCAGTATTTT
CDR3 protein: CASSGVVRTDTQYF